This T cell receptor beta chain was retrieved from a study of cytomegalovirus exposure and HLA in healthy donors. The germline CDR1 and CDR2 sequences are SGDLS and YYNGEE. V trimming: 4 bases; J trimming: 2 bases; junction bases outside the gene matches: 8. This CDR3 is built from 15 residues. Amplification used 60 Vbeta primers and 13 Jbeta primers. The data were produced by immunoSEQ multiplex PCR, yet TCRdb's version contains in-frame clones alone and is incomplete. The repertoire consists of approximately 130,000 clones, with approximately 61% occurring once and the leading ten covering 2.4%. Sequencing was carried out using PBMCs. The sequence was collected from a woman aged 40-49 years in good health and CMV-seronegative. V usage is TRBV9 and J usage is TRBJ1-2; the match to TRBD1 covers 7 bases. The CDR3 region has the DNA TGTGCCAGCAGCTTCGGAGGCAGGGGGAACTATGGCTACACCTTC. Its protein product is CASSFGGRGNYGYTF.